Listed below are T cell receptor beta chains from one sample, sequenced in a study of T cells in Graves' hyperthyroidism and ophthalmopathy. TCRdb re-derived calls from the multiplex PCR reads in MiXCR, one entry per CDR3 protein. Of about 500,000 distinct CDR3 sequences detected, roughly 15% appear once; the ten largest clones hold around 17%. The sequencing sample was made of blood. Receptor source: a woman aged 18-30 years with Graves' ophthalmopathy. The CDR3 runs from the conserved cysteine through the conserved F or W. The D gene is left open where the match is weak. Expanded clones get a size class; other rows say once, few or many, or leave the size out.

j_call: TRBJ2-3
v_call: TRBV13
d_call: TRBD2
clone_size: NA
cdr3_aa: CASTLAGGRDTQYF
cdr3_nt: TGTGCCAGCACCCTAGCGGGAGGGAGGGATACGCAGTATTTT

j_call: TRBJ1-1
v_call: TRBV10-3
d_call: NA
clone_size: few
cdr3_aa: CAIRSGTVMNTEAFF
cdr3_nt: TGTGCCATCAGGTCAGGGACGGTTATGAACACTGAAGCTTTCTTT

j_call: TRBJ2-1
v_call: TRBV10-3
d_call: TRBD1
clone_size: NA
cdr3_aa: CAISPGTGFPDEQFF
cdr3_nt: TGTGCCATCAGCCCAGGGACAGGTTTTCCGGATGAGCAGTTCTTC

j_call: TRBJ1-2
v_call: TRBV30
d_call: NA
clone_size: many
cdr3_aa: CAWSLTGSYGYTF
cdr3_nt: TGTGCCTGGAGTTTGACGGGGAGTTATGGCTACACCTTC

j_call: TRBJ2-7
v_call: TRBV12-3/TRBV12-4
d_call: TRBD1
clone_size: few
cdr3_aa: CASSLGDRDHEQYF
cdr3_nt: TGTGCCAGCAGTTTAGGGGACAGGGACCACGAGCAGTACTTC

j_call: TRBJ1-2
v_call: TRBV2
d_call: TRBD1
clone_size: NA
cdr3_aa: CASSETGTGGFYGYTF
cdr3_nt: TGTGCCAGCAGCGAAACCGGGACAGGGGGCTTCTATGGCTACACCTTC

j_call: TRBJ1-5
v_call: TRBV6-1
d_call: NA
clone_size: many
cdr3_aa: CASSPNRPNQPQHF
cdr3_nt: TGTGCCAGCAGTCCCAATAGACCAAATCAGCCCCAGCATTTT

j_call: TRBJ2-7
v_call: TRBV14
d_call: NA
clone_size: NA
cdr3_aa: CASSQVGPSSYEQYF
cdr3_nt: TGTGCCAGCAGCCAAGTCGGACCTAGCTCCTACGAGCAGTACTTC

j_call: TRBJ1-6
v_call: TRBV28
d_call: NA
clone_size: many
cdr3_aa: CASSIESRRVLHF
cdr3_nt: TGTGCCAGCAGTATCGAGAGCAGGAGGGTCCTCCACTTT

j_call: TRBJ2-3
v_call: TRBV10-1
d_call: NA
clone_size: few
cdr3_aa: CASRARDSTDTQYF
cdr3_nt: TGCGCCAGCAGGGCCCGGGACAGCACAGATACGCAGTATTTT

j_call: TRBJ2-7
v_call: TRBV7-9
d_call: TRBD2
clone_size: NA
cdr3_aa: CASSLLSGRASGEQYF
cdr3_nt: TGTGCCAGCAGCTTATTATCGGGGAGGGCCTCCGGCGAGCAGTACTTC

j_call: TRBJ1-4
v_call: TRBV29-1
d_call: NA
clone_size: few
cdr3_aa: CSYSGTVNEKLFF
cdr3_nt: TGCAGCTACTCCGGGACGGTTAATGAAAAACTGTTTTTT

j_call: TRBJ2-1
v_call: TRBV11-2
d_call: TRBD2
clone_size: NA
cdr3_aa: CASSGRTSGANEQFF
cdr3_nt: TGTGCCAGCAGTGGACGGACTAGCGGGGCCAATGAGCAGTTCTTC

j_call: TRBJ2-1
v_call: TRBV20-1
d_call: TRBD1
clone_size: many
cdr3_aa: CSARVVGGQGEQFF
cdr3_nt: TGCAGTGCTAGAGTCGTCGGGGGACAGGGTGAGCAGTTCTTC

j_call: TRBJ2-7
v_call: TRBV15
d_call: NA
clone_size: NA
cdr3_aa: CATSRTDSHEQYF
cdr3_nt: TGTGCCACCAGCAGGACAGACAGTCACGAGCAGTACTTC

j_call: TRBJ1-1
v_call: TRBV18
d_call: TRBD1
clone_size: NA
cdr3_aa: CASSQPGQGITTEAFF
cdr3_nt: TGTGCCAGCTCACAACCGGGACAGGGGATTACCACTGAAGCTTTCTTT

j_call: TRBJ2-1
v_call: TRBV29-1
d_call: NA
clone_size: NA
cdr3_aa: CSVELILSGNEQFF
cdr3_nt: TGCAGCGTTGAACTAATTTTGTCGGGGAATGAGCAGTTCTTC

j_call: TRBJ1-6
v_call: TRBV28
d_call: NA
clone_size: few
cdr3_aa: CASSLSQQYNSPLHF
cdr3_nt: TGTGCCAGCAGTTTATCCCAACAGTACAATTCACCCCTCCACTTT

j_call: TRBJ2-1
v_call: TRBV7-8
d_call: NA
clone_size: many
cdr3_aa: CASSFISSSYNEQFF
cdr3_nt: TGTGCCAGCAGCTTCATCTCAAGCTCCTACAATGAGCAGTTCTTC

j_call: TRBJ2-4
v_call: TRBV27
d_call: NA
clone_size: NA
cdr3_aa: CASSFDWGPKNIQYF
cdr3_nt: TGTGCCAGCAGTTTTGATTGGGGGCCAAAAAACATTCAGTACTTC